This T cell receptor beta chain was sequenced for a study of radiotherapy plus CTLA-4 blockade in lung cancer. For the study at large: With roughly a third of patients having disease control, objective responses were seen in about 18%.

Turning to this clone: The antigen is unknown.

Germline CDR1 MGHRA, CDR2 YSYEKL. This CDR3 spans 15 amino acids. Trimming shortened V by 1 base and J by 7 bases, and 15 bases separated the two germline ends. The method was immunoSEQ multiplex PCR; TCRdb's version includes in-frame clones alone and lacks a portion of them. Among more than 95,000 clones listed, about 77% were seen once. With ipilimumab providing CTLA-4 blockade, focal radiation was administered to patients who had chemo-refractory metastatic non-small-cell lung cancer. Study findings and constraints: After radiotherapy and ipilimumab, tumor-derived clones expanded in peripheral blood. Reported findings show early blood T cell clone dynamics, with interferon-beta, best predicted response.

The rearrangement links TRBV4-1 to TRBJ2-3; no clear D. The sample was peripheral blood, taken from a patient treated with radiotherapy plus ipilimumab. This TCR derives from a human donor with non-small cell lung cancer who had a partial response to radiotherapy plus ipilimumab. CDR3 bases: TGCGCCAGCAGCCAAGCGCCGAGCGTAGATTATACGCAGTATTTT. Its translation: CASSQAPSVDYTQYF.